One sample yielded the 12 T cell receptor beta chains listed below, sequenced in a study of shared clonotypes between healthy human individuals (dated by TCRdb to 2020 to 2021). Library preparation employed the immunoSEQ multiplex PCR assay. TCRdb took over this immuneACCESS table, retaining in-frame rearrangements with V and J assigned. Such tables are incomplete; in checked studies, under half of the missing clones stem from an unresolved V gene, and the remainder is unexplained. In this sample the table shows around 2,000,000 clones, roughly 91% of which occur a single time. The top ten clonotypes cover approximately 1.7% of the sample. For the CD8 naive samples, CD45RO-negative cells were positively selected for CCR7, yielding a CD45RA+CCR7+ population from which TemRA cells were excluded. The specimen was naive CD8+ T cells from PBMCs. This specimen's cell subset or site label, per the study, means: CD45RA+CCR7+. These receptors all stem from a man aged 18 to 35 in good health. Some clones in this sample may be carry-over from other donors' samples.

The V gene is TRBV5-4, the J gene TRBJ2-1; 7 nucleotides line up with TRBD2. CDR1 is SGHNT and CDR2 is YYREEE in the germline V gene (reference sequence). Trimming cost V 3 bases and J 6 bases; bases outside gene matches: 9. CDR3 size: 15 residues. The CDR3 DNA is TGTGCCAGCAGCTCCCGTAGGACTAGTTCCAATGAGCAGTTCTTC. Protein product: CASSSRRTSSNEQFF.

The chain recombines TRBV5-1 with TRBJ2-3, with TRBD1 matching 7 bases. The CDR3 loop spans 15 amino acids. The V gene end was trimmed by 7 bases and the J gene end by 3 bases; junction bases not matched to a gene: 11. Germline V lookup: CDR1 SGHRS, CDR2 YFSETQ. CDR3 DNA: TGCGCCAGCCTACTAGGGACAGCACTTACAGATACGCAGTATTTT. Residues: CASLLGTALTDTQYF.

This chain uses TRBV29-1 with TRBJ2-1; D remains unclear. The germline V gene encodes CDR1 SQVTM and CDR2 ANQGSEA. The CDR3 extends over 10 amino acids. V was trimmed by 7 bases and J by 10 bases, leaving 11 bases between them. CDR3 sequence reads: CSGTTREQFF. In DNA, the CDR3 is TGCAGCGGGACCACCCGAGAGCAGTTCTTC.

Worth noting for this clone: Other DNA sequences of this sample code for an identical CDR3. The V gene is TRBV7-8, the J gene TRBJ2-2; possibly TRBD1 for D (6 bases). V lost 4 bases, J lost 0 bases, and 9 bases lay in between. Germline V gene lookup returns CDR1 SGHVS and CDR2 FQNEAQ. This CDR3 region has 15 residues. Here the CDR3 reads CASSSRQANTGELFF. For the CDR3, the DNA is TGTGCCAGCAGCTCCAGACAGGCGAACACCGGGGAGCTGTTTTTT.

This chain uses TRBV9 with TRBJ2-7, with 7 bases lining up with TRBD1. The J segment lost 5 bases and the V segment lost 0 bases, leaving 11 bases of the junction unmatched. The CDR3 contains 16 residues. The germline CDR1 and CDR2 sequences are SGDLS and YYNGEE. The CDR3 reads CASSVEPRGGWDEQYF. DNA of the CDR3: TGTGCCAGCAGCGTAGAGCCTCGAGGGGGCTGGGACGAGCAGTACTTC.

The chain uses TRBV5-1 and TRBJ2-1, with 9 bases aligning to TRBD2. The CDR3 totals 16 residues. Germline V gene sequence: CDR1 SGHRS, CDR2 YFSETQ. The V gene end was trimmed by 5 bases and the J gene end by 3 bases; junction bases not matched to a gene: 9. The CDR3 DNA reads TGCGCCAGCAGTATGCCCCTAGCGGGAAGCTACAATGAGCAGTTCTTC. Protein product: CASSMPLAGSYNEQFF.

This chain joins TRBV27 and TRBJ1-1; 7 bases align to TRBD1. With V trimmed by 5 bases and J by 2 bases, 8 bases remained unmatched. From germline, CDR1 is MNHEY and CDR2 SMNVEV (reference sequence). This CDR3 is 15 amino acids long. The DNA for the CDR3 is TGTGCCAGCAGTATCAGGGACAGTCCTAACACTGAAGCTTTCTTT. Amino acid sequence: CASSIRDSPNTEAFF.

The chain recombines TRBV27 with TRBJ2-1; TRBD2 agrees at 9 bases. Germline trimming cut 5 bases from V and 3 bases from J; bases unmatched to any gene: 8. Germline CDR1 is MNHEY and CDR2 is SMNVEV (reference sequence). CDR3 size: 16 residues. In DNA form, the CDR3 reads TGTGCCAGCAGTCTCCTTAGACTAGCGGACTACAATGAGCAGTTCTTC. This gives the protein CASSLLRLADYNEQFF.

This clone was seen only once. The V gene is TRBV5-1, the J gene TRBJ2-7; 8 bases align to TRBD1. The V gene's germline CDR1 is SGHRS and CDR2 YFSETQ. The CDR3 runs 15 residues. V was pared by 3 bases and J by 6 bases, with 11 bases of the junction left unmatched. For the CDR3, the DNA is TGCGCCAGCAGCTGGACAGGGATGGGGCCTTCCGAGCAGTACTTC. This gives the protein CASSWTGMGPSEQYF.

The chain is built from TRBV5-4 and TRBJ2-7; D ambiguous. V lost 3 bases to trimming and J lost 1 base, with 17 bases between them. From germline, CDR1 is SGHNT and CDR2 YYREEE (reference sequence). The CDR3 is 16 residues long. The CDR3 region has the DNA TGTGCCAGCAGCTCGCGCCCACCCGGGCAGTCCTACGAGCAGTACTTC. This gives the protein CASSSRPPGQSYEQYF.

This sequence joins TRBV7-2 and TRBJ2-5; D might be TRBD2 (6 bases). Germline lookup yields CDR1 SGHTA and CDR2 FQGNSA. This CDR3 has 15 amino acids. Trimming stripped 3 bases from V and 4 bases from J, with 15 bases between. The CDR3: CASSFGGSSGETQYF. CDR3 sequence (DNA): TGTGCCAGCAGCTTTGGGGGGAGCTCTGGAGAGACCCAGTACTTC.

This clone has just one count. This CDR3 is CASSHTLGDTQYF. CDR3 nucleotides: TGTGCCAGCAGTCACACCCTAGGAGATACGCAGTATTTT. This chain uses TRBV6-6 with TRBJ2-3; D gene uncertain. There are 13 residues in the CDR3. CDR1 and CDR2 (germline): MNHNY, SVGAGI (reference sequence). V was trimmed by 5 bases and J by 5 bases, leaving 11 bases between them.